Below are 25 T cell receptor beta chains sequenced from a single sample in a study of blood T cell repertoires in COVID-19. TCRdb's copy holds only in-frame clones and misses some; the assay was immunoSEQ multiplex PCR. The table records around 200,000 clones, approximately 84% of them present only once. The source material was peripheral blood. Every receptor here comes from a man between 50 and 59 years old with acute or convalescent COVID-19.

The chain joins TRBV19 to TRBJ1-6, with D possibly being TRBD1 (6 bases). CDR3 length equals 17 residues. CDR1 LNHDA and CDR2 SQIVND come from the germline V gene (reference sequence). Trimming removed 2 bases from V and 7 bases from J, with 18 bases in between. The DNA for the CDR3 is TGTGCCAGTAGTATATTAGGGGGAAGCTCAAGAAATTCACCCCTCCACTTT. Translation: CASSILGGSSRNSPLHF.

The chain couples TRBV7-3 to TRBJ1-1, with a weak D call TRBD1 (5 bases). V gave up 5 bases and J gave up 1 base, with 8 bases separating them. The germline gives CDR1 SGHTA, CDR2 FQGTGA. This CDR3 has 13 residues. The chain's CDR3 is CASSAQGNTEAFF. CDR3 nucleotides: TGTGCCAGCAGCGCGCAGGGGAACACTGAAGCTTTCTTT.

This clone showed up just a few times. The V call is TRBV4-1, the J call TRBJ1-1; D is ambiguous. CDR1 and CDR2 (germline): MGHRA, YSYEKL. The length of the CDR3 is 15 residues. The ends were cut back, 2 bases at V and 3 bases at J, with 13 bases in the middle. CDR3 nucleotide sequence: TGCGCCAGCAGCCAAAACCCGGGGAGGGACACTGAAGCTTTCTTT. Translating gives CASSQNPGRDTEAFF.

V usage is TRBV7-3 and J usage is TRBJ2-1; 12 bases match TRBD2. V trimming: 5 bases; J trimming: 2 bases; junction bases outside the gene matches: 10. There are 18 residues in the CDR3. Germline V CDR1 and CDR2: SGHTA, FQGTGA. In nucleotides, the CDR3 is TGTGCCAGCAGCCCCCAACCTAGACTAGCGGGGGCCTACAATGAGCAGTTCTTC. It yields the protein CASSPQPRLAGAYNEQFF.

This chain uses TRBV6-5 with TRBJ1-3, with 8 bases that match TRBD1. Losses at the gene ends were 1 base for V and 3 bases for J; bases not matched to a gene: 5. Germline V CDR1 and CDR2: MNHEY, SVGAGI. This CDR3 is built from 16 residues. The CDR3 DNA is TGTGCCAGCAGTTACTTTCAGGGGGCAGGTGGAAACACCATATATTTT. It yields the protein CASSYFQGAGGNTIYF.

The rearrangement uses TRBV6-5 and TRBJ2-5, with 9 bases that match TRBD1. Germline V CDR1 and CDR2: MNHEY, SVGAGI. With 6 bases clipped from V and 1 base from J, the junction kept 0 bases outside the gene matches. This CDR3 has 13 residues. The CDR3 nucleotides read TGTGCCAGCAGGACAGGGGGCCAAGAGACCCAGTACTTC. Translating gives CASRTGGQETQYF.

The V call is TRBV3-1 (or the pseudogene TRBV3-2), the J call TRBJ2-7; TRBD1 aligns across 9 bases. Germline V gene lookup returns CDR1 LGHDT and CDR2 YNNKEL (reference sequence). This CDR3 has 16 residues. V dropped 5 bases and J dropped 2; count of bases not matched to a gene: 10. Here the CDR3 reads CASSYHPRTGAYEQYF. The CDR3 coding sequence is TGTGCCAGCAGCTACCATCCCCGGACAGGGGCCTACGAGCAGTACTTC.

This clone came up once. This CDR3 reads CASSSLGSSYTGELFF. The DNA of the CDR3 is TGTGCCAGCAGCTCCCTGGGGAGCTCTTACACCGGGGAGCTGTTTTTT. The chain couples TRBV7-7 to TRBJ2-2; tentative D call: TRBD2 (5 bases). The CDR3 is 16 amino acids. Trimming cost V 4 bases and J 3 bases, with 15 bases left between them. CDR1 SSHAT and CDR2 FNYEAQ come from the germline V gene (reference sequence).

The chain uses TRBV28 and TRBJ2-7; 10 bases match TRBD1. CDR3 size: 15 residues. The V and J ends lost 5 bases and 6 bases, in that order; junction bases with no gene match: 10. Germline CDR1 and CDR2: MDHEN and SYDVKM. The CDR3 loop is CASSPAGTGVFEQYF. DNA for the CDR3: TGTGCCAGCAGTCCCGCCGGGACAGGGGTTTTCGAGCAGTACTTC.

The gene calls are TRBV6-2 or TRBV6-3 and TRBJ2-5; 14 positions match TRBD2. CDR3 size: 15 residues. The germline gives CDR1 MNHEY, CDR2 SVGEGT. The trim removed 5 bases at V and 5 bases at J, leaving 4 bases unmatched. CDR3 amino acids: CASSRTSGGRETQYF. For the CDR3, the DNA is TGTGCCAGCAGTAGGACTAGCGGGGGGCGGGAGACCCAGTACTTC.

The V call is TRBV28, the J call TRBJ1-5; TRBD1 agrees at 7 bases. CDR3 size: 15 residues. The V gene's germline CDR1 is MDHEN and CDR2 SYDVKM. V lost 6 bases and J lost 2; bases outside the gene matches: 7. The CDR3 sequence: CASSLSGGGNQPQHF. As DNA, the CDR3 is TGTGCCAGCAGCCTCTCAGGGGGAGGCAATCAGCCCCAGCATTTT.

Worth noting for this clone: Germline is not matched at one junction end, which may reflect a read error. The V and J genes are TRBV2 and TRBJ1-2; tentative D call: TRBD1 (6 bases). The germline V gene has CDR1 SNHLY and CDR2 FYNNEI. This CDR3 is built from 12 residues. For the CDR3, the DNA is TGTGCCAGCAGTAGGGACAAATCCTCCCCCCCCTTC. Translating gives CASSRDKSSPPF.

This clone has more than one count but fewer than ten. The chain couples TRBV15 to TRBJ1-2; 8 bases line up with TRBD1. With V trimmed by 0 bases and J by 4 bases, 4 bases remained unmatched. This CDR3 comprises 15 residues. Germline CDR1 reads LNHNV; CDR2 reads YYDKDF (reference sequence). The CDR3 protein is CATSRDRDRFYGYTF. The CDR3, as DNA: TGTGCCACCAGCAGAGATCGGGACAGGTTCTATGGCTACACCTTC.

V usage is TRBV9 and J usage is TRBJ1-2; D is unresolved. Per germline, CDR1 SGDLS and CDR2 YYNGEE. This CDR3 is 13 amino acids long. The V end was cut by 5 bases, the J end by 8 bases, with 16 bases between. This chain's CDR3 is CASSGTGSRGYTF. In DNA, the CDR3 is TGTGCCAGCAGTGGTACGGGGTCAAGGGGCTACACCTTC.

V gene TRBV7-2 combines with J gene TRBJ1-3; 7 bases are a match to TRBD1. CDR1 and CDR2 (germline): SGHTA, FQGNSA. Trimming at V came to 6 bases and at J to 2 bases, leaving 7 bases not matched to a gene. The CDR3 runs 15 residues. In DNA form, the CDR3 reads TGTGCCAGCAGAGATACAGGGGCCCCTGGAAACACCATATATTTT. As protein: CASRDTGAPGNTIYF.

This chain uses TRBV6-1 with TRBJ2-1, with 9 bases fitting TRBD2. Looked up from germline, CDR1 is MNHNS and CDR2 is SASEGT. V shed 3 bases and J 7 bases; nucleotides not matched to a gene: 7. The CDR3 runs to 15 residues. CDR3 residues: CASSEYYSGGNEQFF. CDR3 nucleotide sequence: TGTGCCAGCAGTGAGTATTATAGCGGGGGAAATGAGCAGTTCTTC.

The chain recombines TRBV5-1 with TRBJ1-6, with 8 bases aligning to TRBD1. The CDR3 length is 16 residues. CDR1 is SGHRS, CDR2 YFSETQ, per germline. V was pared by 2 bases and J by 8 bases, with 9 bases of the junction left unmatched. The CDR3 region is CASSLHRTGYYSPLHF. The CDR3 nucleotides are TGCGCCAGCAGCTTACACAGGACAGGGTATTATTCACCCCTCCACTTT.

This chain connects TRBV28 to TRBJ1-2; 7 bases line up with TRBD1. Germline V gene lookup returns CDR1 MDHEN and CDR2 SYDVKM. The CDR3 extends over 14 amino acids. Unmatched junction bases numbered 8, after V lost 6 bases and J lost 4 bases. The CDR3 is CASSRRQGFYGYTF. DNA for the CDR3: TGTGCCAGCAGCCGGCGACAGGGTTTCTATGGCTACACCTTC.

This clone occurred once. The V and J genes are TRBV5-4 and TRBJ2-1, with 7 bases lining up with TRBD1. Germline loops: CDR1 SGHNT, CDR2 YYREEE (reference sequence). The CDR3 consists of 15 residues. After removal of 7 bases from V and 2 bases from J, the junction contained 9 bases not matched to a gene. The CDR3 sequence: CASVGVGTAYNEQFF. The CDR3 coding sequence is TGTGCCAGCGTGGGGGTGGGGACAGCCTACAATGAGCAGTTCTTC.

This chain links TRBV5-1 with TRBJ1-1, with D perhaps TRBD1 (6 bases). The germline gives CDR1 SGHRS, CDR2 YFSETQ. The CDR3 totals 13 residues. Trimming removed 0 bases at V and 6 bases at J, with 9 bases between. CDR3 residues: CASSLGRGAEAFF. The CDR3 nucleotides are TGCGCCAGCAGCTTGGGCAGGGGCGCTGAAGCTTTCTTT.

The chain links TRBV28 to TRBJ1-2; D is unresolved. There are 14 residues in the CDR3. CDR1 and CDR2 (germline): MDHEN, SYDVKM. V dropped 5 bases and J dropped 4 bases, with 14 bases sitting between them. CDR3 region: CASSLPWELYGYTF. CDR3 DNA: TGTGCCAGCAGTCTCCCGTGGGAGCTCTATGGCTACACCTTC.

This clone was recorded a few times. This rearrangement joins TRBV5-1 to TRBJ2-7, with D perhaps matching TRBD1 (5 bases). Germline V gives CDR1 SGHRS, CDR2 YFSETQ. Trimming shortened V by 5 bases and J by 0 bases, and 9 bases separated the two germline ends. This CDR3 is 13 amino acids long. The CDR3 region is CASRKDSSYEQYF. CDR3 DNA: TGCGCCAGCAGAAAAGACAGCTCCTACGAGCAGTACTTC. The entire variable domain, with the rest obtained from reference TRBV5-1 and TRBJ2-7, is as follows: KAGVTQTPRYLIKTRGQQVTLSCSPISGHRSVSWYQQTPGQGLQFLFEYFSETQRNKGNFPGRFSGRQFSNSRSEMNVSTLELGDSALYLCASRKDSSYEQYFGPGTRLTVT.

This chain connects TRBV10-1 to TRBJ2-3; 11 bases are a match to TRBD1. The CDR3 is made up of 13 amino acids. With V trimmed by 8 bases and J by 3 bases, 1 base remained unmatched. Germline V CDR1 and CDR2: WNHNN, SYGVQD (reference sequence). The CDR3 DNA follows: TGCGCCAGCGGGACAGGGGGGACAGATACGCAGTATTTT. Translated, it gives CASGTGGTDTQYF.

The chain uses TRBV6-6 and TRBJ2-7; 7 bases agree with TRBD1. V dropped 0 bases and J dropped 2; count of bases not matched to a gene: 7. The CDR3 extends over 16 amino acids. Germline V gene data show CDR1 as MNHNY and CDR2 as SVGAGI (reference sequence). The CDR3 DNA follows: TGTGCCAGCAGTTACTCGACAGGGCTCGTGGCCTACGAGCAGTACTTC. It specifies CASSYSTGLVAYEQYF.

This chain links TRBV6-5 with TRBJ1-6; D not certain. The V end was cut by 7 bases, the J end by 11 bases, with 12 bases between. The germline CDR1 and CDR2 sequences are MNHEY and SVGAGI. CDR3 length: 12 residues. CDR3 region: CASTRHEPPLHF. The CDR3 coding sequence is TGTGCCAGCACCAGGCACGAGCCACCCCTCCACTTT.